This passage covers 5 T cell receptor beta chains from one sample sequenced in a study of control samples from healthy donors and cancer patients. Profiling relied on immunoSEQ multiplex PCR, and the TCRdb table lists in-frame clones only, not all of them. The data contain some 150,000 clones, about 90% of them singletons. The specimen was blood. The receptors stem from a man aged 18 to 29 in good health.

The genes are TRBV11-1 and TRBJ2-7, with D perhaps TRBD2 (6 bases). The CDR3 sequence is 14 residues long. In germline, CDR1 is SGHAT, CDR2 FQDESV (reference sequence). Trimming left V 5 bases short and J 2 bases short, with 13 bases between. As DNA, the CDR3 is TGTGCCAGCAGCCACTGGGGGGAAGCCTACGAGCAGTACTTC. Translation: CASSHWGEAYEQYF.

This clone was counted once. The rearrangement links TRBV5-1 to TRBJ2-2; no clear D. This CDR3 comprises 15 residues. CDR1 is SGHRS, CDR2 YFSETQ, per germline. V dropped 5 bases and J dropped 2 bases, with 13 bases sitting between them. This chain's CDR3 is CASRLQGSNTGELFF. The CDR3 DNA sequence: TGCGCCAGCAGACTACAAGGATCCAACACCGGGGAGCTGTTTTTT.

The rearrangement joins TRBV7-9 to TRBJ2-7; weak D call: TRBD2 (6 bases). This CDR3 comprises 15 residues. The germline V gene has CDR1 SEHNR and CDR2 FQNEAQ (reference sequence). Trimming took off 0 bases at V and 2 bases at J, with 11 bases between the two ends. CDR3 nucleotides: TGTGCCAGCAGCTTAGCCTTTAGCGGAGCCTACGAGCAGTACTTC. Translating gives CASSLAFSGAYEQYF.

The CDR3 spells CASPTRYGEQFF. The CDR3 coding sequence is TGTGCCAGCCCGACGAGGTACGGTGAGCAGTTCTTC. The rearrangement uses TRBV28 and TRBJ2-1; D is undetermined. Germline assignment: CDR1 MDHEN and CDR2 SYDVKM. The V and J ends lost 8 bases and 9 bases respectively, with 14 bases between them. This CDR3 contains 12 residues.

The rearrangement links TRBV11-2 to TRBJ1-2, with D tentatively TRBD1 (5 bases). The CDR3 runs 12 residues. CDR1 is SGHAT and CDR2 is FQNNGV in the germline V gene. With 1 base removed from V and 7 bases from J, the gap between germline ends came to 7 bases. The CDR3 reads CASSLARAGYTF. The CDR3, as DNA: TGTGCCAGCAGCTTAGCCAGGGCTGGCTACACCTTC.